These 28 T cell receptor beta chains came from one sample sequenced in a study of blood T cell repertoires in COVID-19. Method: immunoSEQ multiplex PCR; TCRdb's copy keeps in-frame clones and lacks some. The table shows about 15,000 clones, with roughly nine tenths occurring only once. The sample comprised peripheral blood. The receptors were sampled from a human donor with active COVID-19. The donor label of this sample is uncertain.

The sample holds a few counts of this clone. The rearrangement joins TRBV5-4 to TRBJ2-5; D gene uncertain. CDR3 length: 14 residues. With 4 bases removed from V and 4 bases from J, the gap between germline ends came to 14 bases. Germline values: CDR1 SGHNT, CDR2 YYREEE (reference sequence). CDR3 bases: TGTGCCAGCAGCCCTGACTCAAAAGGAGAGACCCAGTACTTC. This translates into CASSPDSKGETQYF.

This chain links TRBV2 with TRBJ2-7; 9 bases are shared with TRBD2. CDR1 and CDR2 from the germline V gene are SNHLY and FYNNEI. The CDR3 loop spans 14 amino acids. Trimming cost V 7 bases and J 2 bases; bases outside gene matches: 6. The CDR3 sequence: CASTAAGGPYEQYF. The CDR3 DNA is TGTGCCAGCACAGCCGCGGGGGGGCCCTACGAGCAGTACTTC.

The gene calls are TRBV27 and TRBJ2-2, with no clear D. Germline values: CDR1 MNHEY, CDR2 SMNVEV (reference sequence). The V gene lost 5 bases and the J gene lost 3 bases, with 10 bases spanning the gap. The CDR3 totals 14 residues. CDR3: CASSKAPDTGELFF. CDR3 nucleotides: TGTGCCAGCAGTAAAGCTCCGGACACCGGGGAGCTGTTTTTT.

The chain links TRBV5-1 to TRBJ2-1; 16 bases line up with TRBD2. V was clipped by 1 base and J by 10 bases; unmatched bases: 14. This CDR3 has 19 residues. Germline lookup yields CDR1 SGHRS and CDR2 YFSETQ. The CDR3 spells CASSLRPGTSGGASEEQFF. CDR3 coding DNA: TGCGCCAGCAGCTTGCGGCCCGGGACTAGCGGGGGGGCCTCTGAGGAGCAGTTCTTC.

V is TRBV5-5 and J is TRBJ2-7; the D gene is possibly TRBD2 (5 bases). The CDR3 length is 16 residues. V lost 6 bases, J lost 2 bases, and 21 bases lay in between. The V gene's germline CDR1 is SGHKS and CDR2 YYEKEE (reference sequence). CDR3 nucleotide sequence: TGTGCCAGCATCGAAGCGGTAGGCTATCCGGCCTACGAGCAGTACTTC. It yields the protein CASIEAVGYPAYEQYF.

The chain employs TRBV7-2 and TRBJ1-3; TRBD1 might be the D (6 bases). Per germline, CDR1 SGHTA and CDR2 FQGNSA. The ends were cut back, 8 bases at V and 0 bases at J, with 14 bases in the middle. The CDR3 runs 15 residues. This CDR3 is CASGQGPASGNTIYF. As DNA, the CDR3 is TGTGCCAGCGGCCAGGGGCCGGCCTCTGGAAACACCATATATTTT.

This rearrangement joins TRBV9 to TRBJ2-1, with 11 bases aligning to TRBD2. Germline V gene data show CDR1 as SGDLS and CDR2 as YYNGEE. There are 17 residues in the CDR3. After removal of 0 bases from V and 9 bases from J, the junction contained 11 bases not matched to a gene. The CDR3 DNA reads TGTGCCAGCAGCGTAGCTGGAAAGACTAGCGGGATGGGTGAGCAGTTCTTC. Encoded protein: CASSVAGKTSGMGEQFF.

The V gene is TRBV11-2, the J gene TRBJ2-3; maybe TRBD1 (6 bases). The CDR3 contains 16 residues. The V gene lost 5 bases and the J gene lost 2 bases, with 17 bases spanning the gap. Germline V gene sequence: CDR1 SGHAT, CDR2 FQNNGV. CDR3 sequence reads: CASSPIWGPNTDTQYF. The DNA of the CDR3 is TGTGCCAGCAGCCCCATATGGGGGCCAAACACAGATACGCAGTATTTT.

This clone was observed once. The chain employs TRBV7-9 and TRBJ2-6; 7 bases fit TRBD2. The junction had 4 bases not matched to a gene; V was cut back by 5 bases and J by 0 bases. CDR3 length equals 16 residues. Germline CDR1 reads SEHNR; CDR2 reads FQNEAQ (reference sequence). In DNA form, the CDR3 reads TGTGCCAGCAGCCCCCGGGAGGACTCTGGGGCCAACGTCCTGACTTTC. Protein product: CASSPREDSGANVLTF.

Of note for this clone: Sequence at one end of the junction differs from germline and may be a read error. The CDR3 coding sequence is TGTGCTAGCTCACCACTATCACACGAAAAACTGTTTTTT. Its protein product is CASSPLSHEKLFF. The chain couples TRBV18 to TRBJ1-4; D is undetermined. CDR3 size: 13 residues. Per the germline V gene, CDR1 is KGHSH and CDR2 is LQKENI. Supplemented by reference TRBV18 and TRBJ1-4, the full variable domain reads NAGVMQNPRHLVRRRGQEARLRCSPMKGHSHVYWYRQLPEEGLKFMVYLQKENIIDESGMPKERFSAEFPKEGPSILRIQQVVRGDSAAYFCASSPLSHEKLFFGSGTQLSVL.

CDR3 sequence: CASSPRDIGEKLFF. The CDR3 nucleotides are TGTGCCAGCAGCCCCCGGGACATAGGTGAAAAACTGTTTTTT. This chain joins TRBV4-2 and TRBJ1-4; D may be TRBD1 (6 bases). Germline CDR1 reads LGHNA; CDR2 reads YNFKEQ. The CDR3 loop spans 14 amino acids. V lost 4 bases to trimming and J lost 7 bases, with 13 bases between them.

This chain links TRBV18 with TRBJ2-7, with TRBD1 identical over 8 bases. The CDR3 has 16 amino acids. Per germline, CDR1 KGHSH and CDR2 LQKENI. V lost 3 bases to trimming and J lost 4 bases; unmatched junction nucleotides: 11. The CDR3 nucleotides read TGTGCCAGCTCACCGCAGGGGGCGAGGCCGTTGTACGAGCAGTACTTC. Translation gives CASSPQGARPLYEQYF.

The chain is built from TRBV3-1 (or the pseudogene TRBV3-2) and TRBJ2-1; a possible D gene is TRBD1 (5 bases). V was clipped by 2 bases and J by 5 bases, with 16 bases between them. Per germline, CDR1 LGHDT and CDR2 YNNKEL (reference sequence). The CDR3 runs 16 residues. The CDR3 protein is CASSQPRGRANNEQFF. The DNA of the CDR3 is TGTGCCAGCAGCCAACCTCGAGGCAGGGCAAACAATGAGCAGTTCTTC.

The chain recombines TRBV2 with TRBJ2-2; weak D call: TRBD2 (5 bases). This CDR3 spans 13 amino acids. CDR1 and CDR2 (germline): SNHLY, FYNNEI. Deletions cut 7 bases from V and 6 bases from J, with 12 bases between. In DNA, the CDR3 is TGTGCCAGCACCCCGGGAACACCCGGGGAGCTGTTTTTT. As protein: CASTPGTPGELFF. Looking up the rest from reference TRBV2 and TRBJ2-2 gives the full variable domain: EPEVTQTPSHQVTQMGQEVILRCVPISNHLYFYWYRQILGQKVEFLVSFYNNEISEKSEIFDDQFSVERPDGSNFTLKIRSTKLEDSAMYFCASTPGTPGELFFGEGSRLTVL.

This chain connects TRBV7-2 to TRBJ2-7; 7 bases match TRBD2. Germline V lookup: CDR1 SGHTA, CDR2 FQGNSA. The CDR3 is 16 residues long. The ends lost 4 bases at V and 3 bases at J; junction bases unmatched: 12. CDR3 coding DNA: TGTGCCAGCAGCTCCCAAGCGACGGGAGGCGGCTACGAGCAGTACTTC. It is translated as CASSSQATGGGYEQYF.

This chain links TRBV19 with TRBJ1-1; the D gene is possibly TRBD1 (6 bases). This CDR3 region has 16 residues. Deletions cut 2 bases from V and 1 base from J, with 14 bases between. CDR1 is LNHDA and CDR2 is SQIVND in the germline V gene (reference sequence). The CDR3 DNA reads TGTGCCAGTAGTATAATAGGGGCAGGGGCGAACACTGAAGCTTTCTTT. This translates into CASSIIGAGANTEAFF.

V and J are TRBV29-1 and TRBJ1-3; 7 nucleotides line up with TRBD1. The trim removed 3 bases at V and 3 bases at J, leaving 5 bases unmatched. This CDR3 comprises 14 residues. Germline V gene sequence: CDR1 SQVTM, CDR2 ANQGSEA. In DNA form, the CDR3 reads TGCAGCGTTGAGGAGGGGGCGGTTGGAAACACCATATATTTT. It is translated as CSVEEGAVGNTIYF.

CDR3 DNA sequence: TGTGCCACCAGTGACCCCGGGTCGAATACAGATACGCAGTATTTT. Amino acid sequence: CATSDPGSNTDTQYF. V usage is TRBV24-1 and J usage is TRBJ2-3; D unclear. V shed 4 bases and J shed 3 bases, with 13 bases lying between them. CDR1 is KGHDR, CDR2 SFDVKD, per germline. CDR3 length equals 15 residues.

This sequence joins TRBV15 and TRBJ2-7, with TRBD1 matching 9 bases. The length of the CDR3 is 15 residues. Germline V CDR1 and CDR2: LNHNV, YYDKDF (reference sequence). V was clipped by 3 bases and J by 2 bases; unmatched bases: 5. CDR3 residues: CATSRRGQGAYEQYF. CDR3 in DNA: TGTGCCACCAGCAGGAGGGGACAGGGCGCCTACGAGCAGTACTTC. Full variable domain (remainder filled in from reference TRBV15 and TRBJ2-7): DAMVIQNPRYQVTQFGKPVTLSCSQTLNHNVMYWYQQKSSQAPKLLFHYYDKDFNNEADTPDNFQSRRPNTSFCFLDIRSPGLGDTAMYLCATSRRGQGAYEQYFGPGTRLTVT.

The CDR3: CASTSLPQGANIQYF. The CDR3 DNA reads as TGTGCCAGCACCTCCCTCCCCCAGGGCGCAAACATTCAGTACTTC. The chain couples TRBV7-8 to TRBJ2-4; tentative D call: TRBD1 (5 bases). This CDR3 has 15 amino acids. In germline, CDR1 is SGHVS, CDR2 FQNEAQ. Trimming stripped 7 bases from V and 6 bases from J, with 19 bases between.

This chain joins TRBV14 and TRBJ2-2, with D uncertain. V shed 2 bases and J shed 6 bases, with 7 bases lying between them. Germline CDR1 reads SGHDN; CDR2 reads FVKESK. This CDR3 region has 13 residues. The CDR3 bases are TGTGCCAGCAGCCAATTCCGCGCCGGGGAGCTGTTTTTT. Protein sequence: CASSQFRAGELFF.

V gene TRBV4-2 combines with J gene TRBJ2-1; 12 nucleotides align to TRBD2. The CDR3 extends over 17 amino acids. Per the germline V gene, CDR1 is LGHNA and CDR2 is YNFKEQ. V was clipped by 4 bases and J by 8 bases; unmatched bases: 12. CDR3 loop: CASSPNPASGGEHEQFF. The DNA of the CDR3 is TGTGCCAGCAGCCCTAATCCTGCTAGCGGGGGGGAACATGAGCAGTTCTTC.

This rearrangement joins TRBV9 to TRBJ1-1, with D perhaps matching TRBD1 (5 bases). The CDR3 runs to 17 residues. V lost 3 bases and J lost 1, with 19 bases in between. Per the germline V gene, CDR1 is SGDLS and CDR2 is YYNGEE. The CDR3 DNA is TGTGCCAGCAGCGCCCCAGGGACTGCAGTACAGAACACTGAAGCTTTCTTT. Protein product: CASSAPGTAVQNTEAFF.

In this sample, this clone turned up once. The V call is TRBV4-3, the J call TRBJ2-7; possibly TRBD1 for D (5 bases). The CDR3 totals 14 residues. Trimming shortened V by 0 bases and J by 5 bases, and 11 bases separated the two germline ends. Looked up from germline, CDR1 is LGHNA and CDR2 is YSLEER. The DNA of the CDR3 is TGCGCCAGCAGCCAAGATTCCAGGGCGAACGAGCAGTACTTC. Translation: CASSQDSRANEQYF.

This chain joins TRBV18 and TRBJ2-7; 8 bases line up with TRBD2. The CDR3 has 14 residues. V dropped 2 bases and J dropped 6; count of bases not matched to a gene: 6. Germline assignment: CDR1 KGHSH and CDR2 LQKENI. The CDR3 is CASSPGSGNVEQYF. DNA of the CDR3: TGTGCCAGCTCACCAGGTAGCGGGAATGTCGAGCAGTACTTC.

The gene calls are TRBV5-6 and TRBJ1-2; tentatively, D is TRBD1 (5 bases). The CDR3 is 15 amino acids. The V gene lost 3 bases and the J gene lost 2 bases, with 14 bases spanning the gap. CDR1 is SGHDT, CDR2 YYEEEE, per germline. The CDR3 protein is CASSWRDGENYGYTF. CDR3 DNA sequence: TGTGCCAGCAGCTGGAGGGACGGGGAAAACTATGGCTACACCTTC.

This clone has more than one count but fewer than ten. The chain carries TRBV13 and TRBJ1-1; 8 positions match TRBD1. The CDR3 is made up of 12 amino acids. Losses at the gene ends were 5 bases for V and 10 bases for J; bases not matched to a gene: 6. Germline V gives CDR1 PRHDT, CDR2 FYEKMQ (reference sequence). The CDR3 region is CASSPNRGGAFF. Here the CDR3 DNA reads TGTGCCAGCAGCCCTAACAGGGGGGGAGCTTTCTTT.

The chain joins TRBV4-1 to TRBJ1-4, with TRBD1 matching 7 bases. The CDR3 consists of 18 residues. The J segment lost 8 bases and the V segment lost 0 bases, leaving 15 bases of the junction unmatched. CDR1 is MGHRA, CDR2 YSYEKL, per germline. CDR3 coding DNA: TGCGCCAGCAGCCAAGAGAAGGGCAGGGGGAAGGGTTGGGAAAAACTGTTTTTT. This codes for CASSQEKGRGKGWEKLFF.